This T cell receptor beta chain came from a study of CXCR3-negative and CXCR3-positive naive CD8 T cells. In preparing the TRB cDNA libraries, 5' RACE with UMI labels was used. With the 5' RACE reads reprocessed, TCRdb shows one record per CDR3 protein and no DNA. The specimen's table records around 110,000 distinct CDR3 sequences. Germline CDR1 and CDR2: PRHDT and FYEKMQ (reference sequence). The CDR3 is made up of 12 amino acids. Points on this clonotype: What it recognizes is unknown.

In triplicate, each CD8+ T cell subset was sorted at a few hundred thousand cells per replicate. Those CD8+ T cells considered naive were CD45RO-CCR7+CD27+CD95-. Findings of the study overall: Researchers report that CXCR3-positive naive cells carry more hydrophobic TRB CDR3s than CXCR3-negative naive cells.

The sequencing input was naive CXCR3+ CD8+ T cells from blood. Subset described: CD45RO-CCR7+CD27+CD95- naive CD8+ T cells expressing CXCR3 (TNR3+). The rearrangement links TRBV13 to TRBJ2-4. The source of this sequence is a human donor in good health. Some clones in this sample may be carry-over from other donors' samples. The CDR3 is CASSLDSNIQYF.